This TCR beta chain was found in a study of OX40 agonist ivuxolimab in advanced cancers. At the level of the study: Melanoma, hepatocellular carcinoma, head and neck or renal cell cancer occurred in dose-escalation patients. Participants, roughly 80% male, averaged approximately 56 years of age, ranging from about 23 to 85. Two cutaneous melanoma patients and one hepatocellular carcinoma patient, three in all, had partial responses.

This table comes from immunoSEQ multiplex PCR, and its TCRdb copy is limited to in-frame clones, with some not included. Among about 48,000 clones listed, 92% were seen once. Between the trimmed V and J ends, which lost 0 bases and 8 bases, there was a span of 16 bases. Germline V gene lookup returns CDR1 LNHDA and CDR2 SQIVND (reference sequence). The CDR3 contains 16 residues. Study-wide results and limits: Expanded clones belonging to CD8+ T cells outnumbered, on average, those of CD4+.

About this clone: Its matching antigen is unknown.

V is TRBV19 and J is TRBJ1-4; perhaps TRBD1 as D (5 bases). This receptor was obtained from an adult with an advanced solid tumor such as melanoma, head and neck, liver or kidney cancer. Sequenced here: CD4+ or CD8+ T cells sorted from blood, sampled in a trial of the OX40 agonist ivuxolimab. In DNA, the CDR3 is TGTGCCAGTAGTATAGACGCAGGATGGGGCTCCGAAAAACTGTTTTTT. It is translated as CASSIDAGWGSEKLFF.